These 28 T cell receptor beta chains came from one sample sequenced in a study of blood T cell repertoires in COVID-19 (dated by TCRdb to 2019 to 2021). The library was made by the immunoSEQ multiplex PCR assay. In TCRdb, the immuneACCESS table is reduced to in-frame sequences with V and J assigned. These tables do not hold every clone; where another copy was compared, an unresolved V gene accounts for under half, and the others remain unexplained. The sample table records more than 200,000 clones; about 86% of these occur just once. The ten largest clonotypes hold roughly 2% of the sample. Input material: peripheral blood. The source of these receptors is a woman aged 50 to 60 with acute or convalescent COVID-19.

V and J are TRBV15 and TRBJ1-1; no definite D call. The CDR3 spans 12 residues. CDR1 and CDR2 (germline): LNHNV, YYDKDF (reference sequence). The V gene lost 1 base and the J gene lost 8 bases, with 8 bases spanning the gap. The CDR3, as DNA: TGTGCCACCAGCAGAGGCTCGAGGGAAGCTTTCTTT. The encoded protein is CATSRGSREAFF.

The CDR3 is CASSFARGQISYNEQFF. CDR3 nucleotide sequence: TGTGCCAGCAGTTTTGCCAGGGGGCAAATTTCCTACAATGAGCAGTTCTTC. The genes are TRBV27 and TRBJ2-1, with 8 bases that match TRBD1. Germline V CDR1 and CDR2: MNHEY, SMNVEV (reference sequence). V dropped 3 bases and J dropped 1; count of bases not matched to a gene: 8. The CDR3 loop spans 17 amino acids.

The rearrangement links TRBV19 to TRBJ1-2; a weak D match, TRBD1 (6 bases). The germline V gene has CDR1 LNHDA and CDR2 SQIVND (reference sequence). Trimming took 4 bases from V and 2 from J, leaving 17 bases between them. This CDR3 has 16 amino acids. The CDR3 here is CASSTHRVGLNYGYTF. CDR3 DNA sequence: TGTGCCAGTAGTACCCACAGGGTTGGTTTGAACTATGGCTACACCTTC.

V is TRBV7-8 and J is TRBJ1-2; D not resolved. This CDR3 is 18 amino acids long. Germline CDR1 is SGHVS and CDR2 is FQNEAQ. The V and J ends lost 5 bases and 5 bases respectively, with 27 bases between them. The CDR3 sequence: CASSARSSTRERGYGYTF. In nucleotides, the CDR3 is TGTGCCAGCAGCGCACGGTCCTCTACAAGGGAGCGTGGGTATGGCTACACCTTC.

The rearrangement joins TRBV18 to TRBJ2-3; possibly TRBD2 for D (5 bases). The V gene's germline CDR1 is KGHSH and CDR2 LQKENI. Trimming cost V 0 bases and J 4 bases, with 8 bases left between them. This CDR3 region has 14 residues. The CDR3: CASSPPEDADTQYF. CDR3 sequence (DNA): TGTGCCAGCTCACCACCGGAGGATGCAGATACGCAGTATTTT.

The genes are TRBV6-1 and TRBJ1-2; D remains ambiguous. With 1 base removed from V and 4 bases from J, the gap between germline ends came to 13 bases. Germline V gene data show CDR1 as MNHNS and CDR2 as SASEGT. The CDR3 extends over 15 amino acids. The CDR3 protein is CASSEEALGTYGYTF. CDR3 DNA: TGTGCCAGCAGTGAAGAGGCCTTGGGCACCTATGGCTACACCTTC.

V usage is TRBV5-8 and J usage is TRBJ2-2, with D possibly being TRBD2 (5 bases). With 6 bases removed from V and 1 base from J, the gap between germline ends came to 16 bases. The CDR3 extends over 16 amino acids. Per the germline V gene, CDR1 is SGHTS and CDR2 is YDEGEE. The CDR3 DNA sequence: TGTGCCAGCACCCAACACGGGGAAGTGAACACCGGGGAGCTGTTTTTT. Protein sequence: CASTQHGEVNTGELFF. The whole variable domain, remainder taken from reference TRBV5-8 and TRBJ2-2, is EAGVTQSPTHLIKTRGQQATLRCSPISGHTSVYWYQQALGLGLQFLLWYDEGEERNRGNFPPRFSGRQFPNYSSELNVNALELEDSALYLCASTQHGEVNTGELFFGEGSRLTVL.

V usage is TRBV28 and J usage is TRBJ2-5; D not certain. V was clipped by 4 bases and J by 2 bases, with 5 bases between them. The CDR3 covers 12 residues. Germline CDR1 MDHEN, CDR2 SYDVKM. CDR3 nucleotides: TGTGCCAGCAGTTCGGTACAAGAGACCCAGTACTTC. Protein product: CASSSVQETQYF.

This clone appeared a single time. The chain recombines TRBV6-5 with TRBJ1-2; weak D call: TRBD1 (6 bases). The CDR3 has 12 residues. Trimming removed 9 bases at V and 5 bases at J, with 13 bases between. The V gene's germline CDR1 is MNHEY and CDR2 SVGAGI. CDR3 nucleotides: TGTGCCAGGGGGGACAAAAGGTATGGCTACACCTTC. Amino acid sequence: CARGDKRYGYTF.

This clone has only a few counts. The chain is built from TRBV9 and TRBJ1-5; a weak D match, TRBD1 (5 bases). Germline values: CDR1 SGDLS, CDR2 YYNGEE. This CDR3 has 15 amino acids. V was shortened by 2 bases and J by 3 bases, with 12 bases between the two germline ends. Here the CDR3 DNA reads TGTGCCAGCAGCGTCAGCGGGGCGACCAATCAGCCCCAGCATTTT. It translates to CASSVSGATNQPQHF.

This clone turned up a few times. V is TRBV5-1 and J is TRBJ2-5; the match to TRBD2 covers 9 bases. Trimming took 6 bases from V and 5 from J; bases not matched to a gene: 11. This CDR3 region has 15 residues. Germline V gene sequence: CDR1 SGHRS, CDR2 YFSETQ. CDR3 protein: CASTLSRGGGETQYF. In DNA form, the CDR3 reads TGCGCCAGCACCCTCTCGCGGGGGGGCGGGGAGACCCAGTACTTC.

This chain connects TRBV4-2 to TRBJ1-1, with unresolved D. V was clipped by 1 base and J by 3 bases, with 12 bases between them. The CDR3 runs to 15 residues. Per the germline V gene, CDR1 is LGHNA and CDR2 is YNFKEQ. CDR3 region: CASSQAEGTDTEAFF. In DNA, the CDR3 is TGTGCCAGCAGCCAAGCTGAGGGAACGGACACTGAAGCTTTCTTT.

This chain joins TRBV3-1 (or the pseudogene TRBV3-2) and TRBJ2-3; a weak D match, TRBD1 (6 bases). CDR1 and CDR2 (germline): LGHDT, YNNKEL (reference sequence). Trimming removed 0 bases at V and 7 bases at J, with 11 bases between. CDR3 length equals 14 residues. Here the CDR3 reads CASSQDGTTNTQYF. CDR3 coding DNA: TGTGCCAGCAGCCAAGATGGGACAACCAATACGCAGTATTTT.

In this sample, this clone turned up once. This chain uses TRBV6-2 or TRBV6-3 with TRBJ2-3; the D is unclear. The CDR3 spans 13 residues. Germline values: CDR1 MNHEY, CDR2 SVGEGT. Trimming removed 5 bases from V and 0 bases from J, with 6 bases in between. The CDR3 DNA sequence: TGTGCCAGCAGTATACAGAGCACAGATACGCAGTATTTT. This translates into CASSIQSTDTQYF.

CDR3: CASSSFPLELGYF. The CDR3 coding sequence is TGTGCCAGCAGCTCATTCCCCTTGGAGTTGGGTTATTTT. The chain has TRBV11-3 and TRBJ2-3; D is unresolved. Germline CDR1 is SGHNT and CDR2 is YENEEA. Trimming shortened V by 4 bases and J by 15 bases, and 20 bases separated the two germline ends. There are 13 residues in the CDR3. The full variable domain, rest sourced from reference TRBV11-3 and TRBJ2-3, is EAGVVQSPRYKIIEKKQPVAFWCNPISGHNTLYWYLQNLGQGPELLIRYENEEAVDDSQLPKDRFSAERLKGVDSTLKIQPAELGDSAVYLCASSSFPLELGYFGPGTRLTVL.

V usage is TRBV29-1 and J usage is TRBJ2-1; unclear D gene. V shed 3 bases and J shed 2 bases, with 11 bases lying between them. The CDR3 consists of 14 residues. Germline CDR1 reads SQVTM; CDR2 reads ANQGSEA. The CDR3 sequence: CSVDTPQAYNEQFF. The CDR3 DNA reads TGCAGCGTTGATACACCCCAGGCCTACAATGAGCAGTTCTTC.

The sample holds one count of this clone. The rearrangement uses TRBV7-2 and TRBJ2-7, with 13 nucleotides matching TRBD2. Germline CDR1 SGHTA, CDR2 FQGNSA. The CDR3 is 16 residues long. V dropped 1 base and J dropped 3; count of bases not matched to a gene: 3. The CDR3 bases are TGTGCCAGCAGCTTAGTACTAGCGGGAGGGAACTACGAGCAGTACTTC. Its translation: CASSLVLAGGNYEQYF.

Points on this clone: The germline gene is not matched at one end of the junction; a read error may be the cause. This chain connects TRBV24-1 to TRBJ2-3, with 7 bases matching TRBD1. The CDR3 length is 14 residues. Per germline, CDR1 KGHDR and CDR2 SFDVKD. The CDR3 sequence: CATRHRGHTDPQYF. CDR3 nucleotides: TGTGCCACCAGGCACAGGGGTCATACAGATCCGCAGTATTTT.

This chain links TRBV7-2 with TRBJ1-2, with D uncertain. The CDR3 loop spans 12 amino acids. Germline V gene sequence: CDR1 SGHTA, CDR2 FQGNSA. Trimming removed 4 bases from V and 5 bases from J, with 8 bases in between. Here the CDR3 reads CASSSERYGYTF. Here the CDR3 DNA reads TGTGCCAGCAGCTCGGAGAGGTATGGCTACACCTTC.

The V call is TRBV6-2 or TRBV6-3, the J call TRBJ1-5; perhaps TRBD1 as D (6 bases). Trimming took off 2 bases at V and 15 bases at J, with 17 bases between the two ends. The CDR3 spans 13 residues. Germline V gene data show CDR1 as MNHEY and CDR2 as SVGEGT. Here the CDR3 reads CASSYGGGGTAHF. The CDR3 DNA reads TGTGCCAGCAGTTACGGGGGGGGCGGTACGGCGCATTTT.

This clone has a count of ten or more. J is TRBJ2-1 and V is TRBV2; D remains unclear. Trimming stripped 3 bases from V and 0 bases from J, with 9 bases between. Germline V gives CDR1 SNHLY, CDR2 FYNNEI. The CDR3 has 15 amino acids. CDR3: CASSENYLSYNEQFF. The CDR3 nucleotides are TGTGCCAGCAGTGAGAACTACCTCTCCTACAATGAGCAGTTCTTC.

This chain connects TRBV12-5 to TRBJ2-2, with 7 bases matching TRBD1. The germline gives CDR1 LGHNT, CDR2 FRNRAP. CDR3 length equals 15 residues. V dropped 7 bases and J dropped 2; count of bases not matched to a gene: 7. CDR3 DNA: TGTGCTAGTGCTACCGGGACAGCCAACACCGGGGAGCTGTTTTTT. This translates into CASATGTANTGELFF. Full variable domain (remainder filled in from reference TRBV12-5 and TRBJ2-2): DARVTQTPRHKVTEMGQEVTMRCQPILGHNTVFWYRQTMMQGLELLAYFRNRAPLDDSGMPKDRFSAEMPDATLATLKIQPSEPRDSAVYFCASATGTANTGELFFGEGSRLTVL.

The J gene is TRBJ1-6, the V gene TRBV25-1; perhaps TRBD1 as D (5 bases). Germline-derived CDR1 and CDR2 are MGHDK and SYGVNS. V lost 7 bases to trimming and J lost 7 bases, with 14 bases between them. The CDR3 has 14 amino acids. The CDR3 bases are TGTGCCAGCACTGGGACTAGGGACAATTCACCCCTCCACTTT. It is translated as CASTGTRDNSPLHF.

This clone was found once. Other DNA sequences in the same sample also yield this CDR3. The chain combines TRBV19 with TRBJ1-2, with a tentative D call TRBD1 (5 bases). The CDR3 extends over 11 amino acids. Germline CDR1 LNHDA, CDR2 SQIVND (reference sequence). The V end lost 4 bases, the J end lost 7 bases, and 7 bases lay between the germline ends. This CDR3 reads CASSNGGGYTF. In DNA form, the CDR3 reads TGTGCCAGTAGTAACGGGGGTGGCTACACCTTC.

The gene calls are TRBV6-1 and TRBJ1-1; the D gene is possibly TRBD1 (6 bases). V was pared by 3 bases and J by 5 bases, with 10 bases between. This CDR3 spans 13 amino acids. Germline-derived CDR1 and CDR2 are MNHNS and SASEGT. This CDR3 reads CASSDDRNTEAFF. CDR3 nucleotides: TGTGCCAGCAGTGACGACAGGAATACTGAAGCTTTCTTT.

The DNA for the CDR3 is TGTGCCAGCAGCGTACGTCTAGCGGGAGATGAGCAGTTCTTC. Its translation: CASSVRLAGDEQFF. V usage is TRBV9 and J usage is TRBJ2-1, with 10 bases identical to TRBD2. The germline CDR1 and CDR2 sequences are SGDLS and YYNGEE. V lost 1 base, J lost 8 bases, and 3 bases stayed unmatched. CDR3 length: 14 residues.

This chain uses TRBV28 with TRBJ2-7, with 9 bases lining up with TRBD2. This CDR3 is 14 amino acids long. J was trimmed by 1 base and V by 5 bases; bases with no gene match: 3. In germline, CDR1 is MDHEN, CDR2 SYDVKM. CDR3 sequence reads: CASSTSGRSYEQYF. CDR3 coding DNA: TGTGCCAGCAGTACCAGCGGGAGGTCCTACGAGCAGTACTTC. The whole variable domain, remainder taken from reference TRBV28 and TRBJ2-7, is DVKVTQSSRYLVKRTGEKVFLECVQDMDHENMFWYRQDPGLGLRLIYFSYDVKMKEKGDIPEGYSVSREKKERFSLILESASTNQTSMYLCASSTSGRSYEQYFGPGTRLTVT.

This clone appeared once. The chain uses TRBV20-1 and TRBJ1-2, with a tentative D call TRBD1 (5 bases). The V end was cut by 3 bases, the J end by 2 bases, with 10 bases between. This CDR3 spans 13 amino acids. CDR1 and CDR2 from the germline V gene are DFQATT and SNEGSKA (reference sequence). The CDR3 sequence: CSASDSENYGYTF. The CDR3 DNA sequence: TGCAGTGCTAGTGACAGTGAAAACTATGGCTACACCTTC.